A single sample is the source of the 5 T cell receptor beta chains below, sequenced in a study of control samples from healthy donors and cancer patients. Sequencing used immunoSEQ multiplex PCR; TCRdb keeps in-frame clones, though not all of them. The sample has 80,000 or so clones; about 95% are singletons. Sequencing was done on a sample of blood. These receptors all come from a middle-aged woman in good health.

This clone appeared once. This chain connects TRBV10-3 to TRBJ1-1; TRBD1 agrees at 7 bases. The CDR3 is 15 amino acids. Germline V gene data show CDR1 as ENHRY and CDR2 as SYGVKD. J was trimmed by 5 bases and V by 0 bases; bases with no gene match: 6. The CDR3 DNA follows: TGTGCCATCAGTGAGTCGATGACAGGGCGGACTGAAGCTTTCTTT. The encoded protein is CAISESMTGRTEAFF.

The chain employs TRBV12-3 or TRBV12-4 and TRBJ1-4; D remains unclear. Trimming stripped 5 bases from V and 11 bases from J, with 9 bases between. CDR3 size: 11 residues. CDR3 protein: CASSAQGKLFF. The CDR3 coding sequence is TGTGCCAGCAGTGCCCAAGGTAAACTGTTTTTT.

This rearrangement joins TRBV28 to TRBJ1-4; D remains unclear. The CDR3 runs 13 residues. V lost 7 bases to trimming and J lost 3 bases, with 9 bases between them. The germline gives CDR1 MDHEN, CDR2 SYDVKM. This chain's CDR3 is CASIGRPNEKLFF. CDR3 nucleotide sequence: TGTGCCAGCATAGGACGGCCTAATGAAAAACTGTTTTTT.

CDR3 loop: CASSLGGGMAEAFF. In DNA, the CDR3 is TGTGCCAGCAGCCTAGGGGGCGGGATGGCTGAAGCTTTCTTT. J is TRBJ1-1 and V is TRBV11-1; 7 bases are a match to TRBD1. The germline CDR1 and CDR2 sequences are SGHAT and FQDESV (reference sequence). This CDR3 spans 14 amino acids. V lost 5 bases, J lost 6 bases, and 9 bases stayed unmatched. Drawing the rest from reference TRBV11-1 and TRBJ1-1, the complete variable domain is EAEVAQSPRYKITEKSQAVAFWCDPISGHATLYWYRQILGQGPELLVQFQDESVVDDSQLPKDRFSAERLKGVDSTLKIQPAELGDSAMYLCASSLGGGMAEAFFGQGTRLTVV.

J is TRBJ1-1 and V is TRBV7-9, with no clear D. Trimming took 6 bases from V and 1 from J, leaving 15 bases between them. CDR3 length: 15 residues. Germline CDR1 is SEHNR and CDR2 is FQNEAQ (reference sequence). CDR3 residues: CASRTSNTANTEAFF. The CDR3 bases are TGTGCCAGCAGGACCAGCAACACAGCGAACACTGAAGCTTTCTTT.